Below, one T cell receptor (beta chain) is given with its context. Its antigen is currently unknown. The sample is drawn from a study of monozygotic twins with inflammatory bowel disease. Whole-study findings and limits: Extra variability in the repertoires of patients may have come from differing immunosuppressive treatments. No repertoire similarity difference was seen between concordant and discordant twins; power was possibly limited.

The CDR3 length is 11 residues. Across eight separate reactions for each sample, cDNA was made. Through template switching, UMIs that included a 6-nucleotide sample barcode were added. TCRdb reprocessed the 5' RACE reads and reports one entry per CDR3 protein, with no DNA. The repertoire table contains 150,000 to 200,000 distinct CDR3 sequences. Sequenced: blood. This TCR was recovered from a human donor with ulcerative colitis or Crohn's disease, or a healthy co-twin of an affected twin (not recorded which). The chain recombines TRBV12-3 or TRBV12-4 with TRBJ1-2; TCRdb proposes TRBD1, but this gene call is untestable without DNA. CDR3 region: CASTGTWGYTF.